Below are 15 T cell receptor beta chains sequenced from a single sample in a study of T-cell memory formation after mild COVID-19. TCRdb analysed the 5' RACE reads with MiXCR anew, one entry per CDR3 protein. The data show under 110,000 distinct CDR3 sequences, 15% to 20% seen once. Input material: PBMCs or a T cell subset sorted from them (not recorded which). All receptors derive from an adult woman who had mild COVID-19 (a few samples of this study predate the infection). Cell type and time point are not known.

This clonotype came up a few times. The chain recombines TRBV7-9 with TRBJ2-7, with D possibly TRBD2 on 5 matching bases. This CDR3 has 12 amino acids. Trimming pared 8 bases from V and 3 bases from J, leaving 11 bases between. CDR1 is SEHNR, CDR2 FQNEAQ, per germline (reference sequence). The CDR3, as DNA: TGTGCCAGCCAGAGCCGGGGCTACGAGCAGTACTTC. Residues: CASQSRGYEQYF.

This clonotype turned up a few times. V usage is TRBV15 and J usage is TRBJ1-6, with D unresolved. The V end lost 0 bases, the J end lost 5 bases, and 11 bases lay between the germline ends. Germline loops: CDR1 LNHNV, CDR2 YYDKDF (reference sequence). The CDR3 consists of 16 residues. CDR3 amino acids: CATSRDPGRDNSPLHF. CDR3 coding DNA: TGTGCCACCAGCAGAGACCCGGGAAGGGATAATTCACCCCTCCACTTT. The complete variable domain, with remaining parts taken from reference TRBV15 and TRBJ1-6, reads DAMVIQNPRYQVTQFGKPVTLSCSQTLNHNVMYWYQQKSSQAPKLLFHYYDKDFNNEADTPDNFQSRRPNTSFCFLDIRSPGLGDTAMYLCATSRDPGRDNSPLHFGNGTRLTVT.

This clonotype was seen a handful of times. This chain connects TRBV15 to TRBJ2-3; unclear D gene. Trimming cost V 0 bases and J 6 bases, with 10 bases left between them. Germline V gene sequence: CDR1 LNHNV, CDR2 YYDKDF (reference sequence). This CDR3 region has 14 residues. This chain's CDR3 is CATSRELVRDTQYF. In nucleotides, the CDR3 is TGTGCCACCAGCAGAGAGCTAGTAAGGGATACGCAGTATTTT.

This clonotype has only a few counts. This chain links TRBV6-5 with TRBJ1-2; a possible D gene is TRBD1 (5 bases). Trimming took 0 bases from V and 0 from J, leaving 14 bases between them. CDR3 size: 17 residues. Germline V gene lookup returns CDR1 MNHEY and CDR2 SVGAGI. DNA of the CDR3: TGTGCCAGCAGTTACTCTCTAGAGGGACCTCCTAACTATGGCTACACCTTC. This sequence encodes CASSYSLEGPPNYGYTF.

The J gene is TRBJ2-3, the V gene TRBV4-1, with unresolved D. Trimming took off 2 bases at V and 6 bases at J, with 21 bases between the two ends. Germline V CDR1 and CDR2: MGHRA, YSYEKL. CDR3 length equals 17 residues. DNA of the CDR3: TGCGCCAGCAGCCAAATACTGGTCGGGCCTCCTCTGGATACGCAGTATTTT. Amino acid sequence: CASSQILVGPPLDTQYF.

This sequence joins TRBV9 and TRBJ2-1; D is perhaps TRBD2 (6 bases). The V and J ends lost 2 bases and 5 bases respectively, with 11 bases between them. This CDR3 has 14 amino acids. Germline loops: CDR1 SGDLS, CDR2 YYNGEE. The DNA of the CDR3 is TGTGCCAGCAGCGTGGACGGGAGTAACAATGAGCAGTTCTTC. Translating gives CASSVDGSNNEQFF.

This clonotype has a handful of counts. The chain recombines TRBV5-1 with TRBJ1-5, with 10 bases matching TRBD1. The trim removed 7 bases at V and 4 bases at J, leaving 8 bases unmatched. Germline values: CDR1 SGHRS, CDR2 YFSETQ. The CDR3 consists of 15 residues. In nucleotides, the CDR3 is TGCGCCAGCGGCCCGGGACAGGGGAAAAATCAGCCCCAGCATTTT. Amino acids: CASGPGQGKNQPQHF.

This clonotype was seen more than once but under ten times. The CDR3 DNA is TGTGCCAGCAGCCAAGAAGGGGCTAGCGGAACCGGGGAGCTGTTTTTT. It is translated as CASSQEGASGTGELFF. The V and J genes are TRBV4-2 and TRBJ2-2; 7 bases agree with TRBD2. Germline V gene data show CDR1 as LGHNA and CDR2 as YNFKEQ. V lost 0 bases to trimming and J lost 5 bases; unmatched junction nucleotides: 6. The CDR3 consists of 16 residues.

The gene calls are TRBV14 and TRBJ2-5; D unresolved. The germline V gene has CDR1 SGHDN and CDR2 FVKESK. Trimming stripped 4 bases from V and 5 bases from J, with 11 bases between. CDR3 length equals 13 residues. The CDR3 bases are TGTGCCAGCAGCCCATGGGCCGGGGAGACCCAGTACTTC. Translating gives CASSPWAGETQYF.

Here the CDR3 DNA reads TGTGCCAGCAGCTCGATGACTAGCGGGGGGGCTGATGAGCAGTTCTTC. Protein product: CASSSMTSGGADEQFF. The rearrangement uses TRBV7-3 and TRBJ2-1, with TRBD2 identical over 14 bases. The CDR3 totals 16 residues. V shed 4 bases and J 8 bases; nucleotides not matched to a gene: 7. Germline CDR1 SGHTA, CDR2 FQGTGA.

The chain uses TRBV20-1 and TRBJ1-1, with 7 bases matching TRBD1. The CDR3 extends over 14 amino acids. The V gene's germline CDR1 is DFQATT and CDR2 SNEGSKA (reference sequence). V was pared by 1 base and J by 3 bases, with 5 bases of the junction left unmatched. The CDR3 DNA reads TGCAGTGCTAGAGTGACAGGGAGTGACACTGAAGCTTTCTTT. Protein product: CSARVTGSDTEAFF.

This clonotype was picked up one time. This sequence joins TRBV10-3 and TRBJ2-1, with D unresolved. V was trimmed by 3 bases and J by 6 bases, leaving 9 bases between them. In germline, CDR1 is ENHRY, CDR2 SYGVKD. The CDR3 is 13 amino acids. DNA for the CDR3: TGTGCCATCAGTGATACATTAATCAATGAGCAGTTCTTC. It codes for CAISDTLINEQFF.

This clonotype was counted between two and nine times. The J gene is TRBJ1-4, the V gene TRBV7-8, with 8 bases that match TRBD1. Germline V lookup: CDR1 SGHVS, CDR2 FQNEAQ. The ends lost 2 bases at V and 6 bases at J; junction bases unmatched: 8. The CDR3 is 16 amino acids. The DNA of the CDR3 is TGTGCCAGCAGCTTATCCTGGGGACAGGTGGATGAAAAACTGTTTTTT. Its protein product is CASSLSWGQVDEKLFF.

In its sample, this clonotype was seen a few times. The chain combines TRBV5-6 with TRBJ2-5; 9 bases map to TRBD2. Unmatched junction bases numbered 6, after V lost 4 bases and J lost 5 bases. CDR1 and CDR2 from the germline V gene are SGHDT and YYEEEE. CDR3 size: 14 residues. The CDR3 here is CASSPGTSWETQYF. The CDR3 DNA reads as TGTGCCAGCAGCCCGGGGACTAGCTGGGAGACCCAGTACTTC.

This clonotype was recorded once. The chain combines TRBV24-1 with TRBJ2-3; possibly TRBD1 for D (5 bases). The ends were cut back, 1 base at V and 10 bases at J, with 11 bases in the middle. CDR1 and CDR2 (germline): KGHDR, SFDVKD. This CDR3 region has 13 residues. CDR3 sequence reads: CATSDFGQGSQYF. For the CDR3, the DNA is TGTGCCACCAGTGATTTTGGACAAGGGTCGCAGTATTTT.